This passage covers 15 T cell receptor beta chains from one sample sequenced in a study of T cell repertoires in aging, cancer and after chemotherapy. Rearranged V-D-J TRB sequences were amplified with a mixed TRB-A/B primer pool. TCRdb reanalysed the multiplex PCR reads using MiXCR and keeps one entry per CDR3 protein. Of about 9,200 distinct CDR3 sequences in the sample, 38% are singletons; the top ten hold about 7.8%. The template was genomic DNA from peripheral blood, not RNA. Sequenced: blood. These receptors were obtained from a human donor in good health.

V gene TRBV6-5 combines with J gene TRBJ2-7, with TRBD2 matching over 7 bases. The germline gives CDR1 MNHEY, CDR2 SVGAGI. The CDR3 spans 14 residues. V trimming: 10 bases; J trimming: 4 bases; junction bases outside the gene matches: 13. The CDR3: CATQLGAGDYEQYF. Written as DNA, the CDR3 is TGTGCCACCCAGCTCGGGGCGGGGGATTACGAGCAGTACTTC.

The V and J genes are TRBV6-2 or TRBV6-3 and TRBJ2-1, with TRBD2 matching 7 bases. J lost 10 bases, V lost 2 bases, and 23 bases had no gene match. The CDR3 consists of 19 residues. Germline assignment: CDR1 MNHEY and CDR2 SVGEGT. DNA for the CDR3: TGTGCCAGCAGTTACCTCGGGTTGGGCGGGAGCGGGGCTACACGGGAGCAGTTCTTC. It is translated as CASSYLGLGGSGATREQFF.

By sample share, this clonotype is medium-sized. V is TRBV19 and J is TRBJ2-5, with D perhaps matching TRBD2 (7 bases). The CDR3 loop spans 14 amino acids. The V and J ends lost 9 bases and 4 bases respectively, with 18 bases between them. Germline V gene sequence: CDR1 LNHDA, CDR2 SQIVND (reference sequence). The CDR3 DNA sequence: TGTGCCAGCACCAAGAGGGGGGGCTCAGAGACCCAGTACTTC. Protein: CASTKRGGSETQYF.

This clonotype was seen a few times. J is TRBJ2-7 and V is TRBV27; D may correspond to TRBD1 or TRBD2 (5 bases each). The CDR3 contains 16 residues. Between the trimmed V and J ends, which lost 5 bases and 2 bases, there was a span of 19 bases. Germline V lookup: CDR1 MNHEY, CDR2 SMNVEV (reference sequence). CDR3 bases: TGTGCCAGCAGTCAACCAGGGTCACTAGGCCCCTACGAGCAGTACTTC. Protein: CASSQPGSLGPYEQYF.

This clonotype is labeled as medium-sized (0.01 to 0.1%). The CDR3 is CASSQGWDRGQPQHF. CDR3 coding DNA: TGTGCCAGCAGCCAAGGTTGGGACAGGGGGCAGCCCCAGCATTTT. This chain joins TRBV6-5 and TRBJ1-5, with TRBD1 identical over 11 bases. This CDR3 has 15 residues. Germline CDR1 MNHEY, CDR2 SVGAGI. V gave up 6 bases and J gave up 7 bases; unmatched junction bases: 8.

V is TRBV20-1 and J is TRBJ2-3, with 7 bases that match TRBD1. Germline V gene sequence: CDR1 DFQATT, CDR2 SNEGSKA (reference sequence). V dropped 3 bases and J dropped 4; count of bases not matched to a gene: 4. CDR3 size: 13 residues. CDR3 in amino acids: CSASDRAADTQYF. CDR3 DNA sequence: TGCAGTGCTAGCGACAGGGCAGCAGATACGCAGTATTTT.

This clonotype was found a few times. V is TRBV5-4 and J is TRBJ2-5; 8 nucleotides agree with TRBD1. This CDR3 contains 15 residues. V was clipped by 1 base and J by 5 bases; unmatched bases: 7. In germline, CDR1 is SGHNT, CDR2 YYREEE (reference sequence). CDR3 sequence (DNA): TGTGCCAGCAGCTTGAGACAGGGGTCGAGGGAGACCCAGTACTTC. It specifies CASSLRQGSRETQYF.

This clonotype was seen only once. V is TRBV6-6 and J is TRBJ2-1; 13 nucleotides match TRBD2. Germline loops: CDR1 MNHNY, CDR2 SVGAGI (reference sequence). The CDR3 extends over 17 amino acids. The J segment lost 10 bases and the V segment lost 10 bases, leaving 19 bases of the junction unmatched. This chain's CDR3 is CAILSHPGTSGASEQFF. DNA for the CDR3: TGTGCCATCTTATCCCACCCCGGGACTAGCGGGGCAAGCGAGCAGTTCTTC.

The chain recombines TRBV19 with TRBJ1-2, with D hard to call. The CDR3 has 13 amino acids. Looked up from germline, CDR1 is LNHDA and CDR2 is SQIVND (reference sequence). Trimming cost V 5 bases and J 4 bases, with 11 bases left between them. The CDR3 spells CASSPMISYGYTF. CDR3 sequence (DNA): TGTGCCAGTAGTCCCATGATATCCTATGGCTACACCTTC. The full variable domain, with the rest looked up from reference TRBV19 and TRBJ1-2, is DGGITQSPKYLFRKEGQNVTLSCEQNLNHDAMYWYRQDPGQGLRLIYYSQIVNDFQKGDIAEGYSVSREKKESFPLTVTSAQKNPTAFYLCASSPMISYGYTFGSGTRLTVV.

This clonotype was found a few times. The chain carries TRBV27 and TRBJ2-7; tentative D call: TRBD1 (5 bases). The CDR3 loop spans 13 amino acids. Deletions cut 5 bases from V and 0 bases from J, with 8 bases between. Germline V gives CDR1 MNHEY, CDR2 SMNVEV (reference sequence). In DNA, the CDR3 is TGTGCCAGCAGTCCCAGGGCCTCCTACGAGCAGTACTTC. The encoded protein is CASSPRASYEQYF.

This clonotype was picked up a small number of times. The chain recombines TRBV7-6 with TRBJ2-2; D call uncertain. This CDR3 comprises 11 residues. In germline, CDR1 is SGHVS, CDR2 FNYEAQ. The V end lost 3 bases, the J end lost 6 bases, and 2 bases lay between the germline ends. This chain's CDR3 is CASSFAGELFF. In DNA, the CDR3 is TGTGCCAGCAGCTTCGCCGGGGAGCTGTTTTTT.

This clonotype was found a few times. The CDR3 sequence: CASSYVSAEQFF. CDR3 sequence (DNA): TGTGCCAGCAGTTACGTCTCAGCCGAGCAGTTCTTC. The J gene is TRBJ2-1, the V gene TRBV6-6; D is unresolved. The V end was cut by 2 bases, the J end by 10 bases, with 9 bases between. Germline CDR1 MNHNY, CDR2 SVGAGI (reference sequence). This CDR3 is 12 amino acids long.

The chain carries TRBV7-2 and TRBJ2-7; tentative D call: TRBD1 (6 bases). The CDR3 consists of 16 residues. Trimming pared 3 bases from V and 0 bases from J, leaving 15 bases between. CDR1 is SGHTA and CDR2 is FQGNSA in the germline V gene. CDR3 sequence reads: CASSLAPQGSSYEQYF. CDR3 DNA sequence: TGTGCCAGCAGCTTGGCACCACAGGGTAGCTCCTACGAGCAGTACTTC.

This clonotype occurred once. This sequence joins TRBV5-1 and TRBJ1-4, with 12 bases lining up with TRBD1. This CDR3 contains 16 residues. Germline V gene sequence: CDR1 SGHRS, CDR2 YFSETQ. V lost 0 bases and J lost 7; bases outside the gene matches: 4. The CDR3 reads CASSLARDRGLEKLFF. CDR3 in DNA: TGCGCCAGCAGCTTGGCCCGGGACAGGGGGCTTGAAAAACTGTTTTTT. Drawing the rest from reference TRBV5-1 and TRBJ1-4, the complete variable domain is KAGVTQTPRYLIKTRGQQVTLSCSPISGHRSVSWYQQTPGQGLQFLFEYFSETQRNKGNFPGRFSGRQFSNSRSEMNVSTLELGDSALYLCASSLARDRGLEKLFFGSGTQLSVL.

This clonotype is medium-sized by share. The rearrangement links TRBV29-1 to TRBJ1-5; D may be TRBD1 (5 bases). V was trimmed by 4 bases and J by 3 bases, leaving 13 bases between them. The CDR3 consists of 14 residues. The germline V gene encodes CDR1 SQVTM and CDR2 ANQGSEA. CDR3 region: CSVASGGDNQPQHF. The DNA of the CDR3 is TGCAGCGTTGCCAGTGGGGGGGACAATCAGCCCCAGCATTTT. Full variable domain (outside the CDR3, taken from reference TRBV29-1 and TRBJ1-5): SAVISQKPSRDICQRGTSLTIQCQVDSQVTMMFWYRQQPGQSLTLIATANQGSEATYESGFVIDKFPISRPNLTFSTLTVSNMSPEDSSIYLCSVASGGDNQPQHFGDGTRLSIL.